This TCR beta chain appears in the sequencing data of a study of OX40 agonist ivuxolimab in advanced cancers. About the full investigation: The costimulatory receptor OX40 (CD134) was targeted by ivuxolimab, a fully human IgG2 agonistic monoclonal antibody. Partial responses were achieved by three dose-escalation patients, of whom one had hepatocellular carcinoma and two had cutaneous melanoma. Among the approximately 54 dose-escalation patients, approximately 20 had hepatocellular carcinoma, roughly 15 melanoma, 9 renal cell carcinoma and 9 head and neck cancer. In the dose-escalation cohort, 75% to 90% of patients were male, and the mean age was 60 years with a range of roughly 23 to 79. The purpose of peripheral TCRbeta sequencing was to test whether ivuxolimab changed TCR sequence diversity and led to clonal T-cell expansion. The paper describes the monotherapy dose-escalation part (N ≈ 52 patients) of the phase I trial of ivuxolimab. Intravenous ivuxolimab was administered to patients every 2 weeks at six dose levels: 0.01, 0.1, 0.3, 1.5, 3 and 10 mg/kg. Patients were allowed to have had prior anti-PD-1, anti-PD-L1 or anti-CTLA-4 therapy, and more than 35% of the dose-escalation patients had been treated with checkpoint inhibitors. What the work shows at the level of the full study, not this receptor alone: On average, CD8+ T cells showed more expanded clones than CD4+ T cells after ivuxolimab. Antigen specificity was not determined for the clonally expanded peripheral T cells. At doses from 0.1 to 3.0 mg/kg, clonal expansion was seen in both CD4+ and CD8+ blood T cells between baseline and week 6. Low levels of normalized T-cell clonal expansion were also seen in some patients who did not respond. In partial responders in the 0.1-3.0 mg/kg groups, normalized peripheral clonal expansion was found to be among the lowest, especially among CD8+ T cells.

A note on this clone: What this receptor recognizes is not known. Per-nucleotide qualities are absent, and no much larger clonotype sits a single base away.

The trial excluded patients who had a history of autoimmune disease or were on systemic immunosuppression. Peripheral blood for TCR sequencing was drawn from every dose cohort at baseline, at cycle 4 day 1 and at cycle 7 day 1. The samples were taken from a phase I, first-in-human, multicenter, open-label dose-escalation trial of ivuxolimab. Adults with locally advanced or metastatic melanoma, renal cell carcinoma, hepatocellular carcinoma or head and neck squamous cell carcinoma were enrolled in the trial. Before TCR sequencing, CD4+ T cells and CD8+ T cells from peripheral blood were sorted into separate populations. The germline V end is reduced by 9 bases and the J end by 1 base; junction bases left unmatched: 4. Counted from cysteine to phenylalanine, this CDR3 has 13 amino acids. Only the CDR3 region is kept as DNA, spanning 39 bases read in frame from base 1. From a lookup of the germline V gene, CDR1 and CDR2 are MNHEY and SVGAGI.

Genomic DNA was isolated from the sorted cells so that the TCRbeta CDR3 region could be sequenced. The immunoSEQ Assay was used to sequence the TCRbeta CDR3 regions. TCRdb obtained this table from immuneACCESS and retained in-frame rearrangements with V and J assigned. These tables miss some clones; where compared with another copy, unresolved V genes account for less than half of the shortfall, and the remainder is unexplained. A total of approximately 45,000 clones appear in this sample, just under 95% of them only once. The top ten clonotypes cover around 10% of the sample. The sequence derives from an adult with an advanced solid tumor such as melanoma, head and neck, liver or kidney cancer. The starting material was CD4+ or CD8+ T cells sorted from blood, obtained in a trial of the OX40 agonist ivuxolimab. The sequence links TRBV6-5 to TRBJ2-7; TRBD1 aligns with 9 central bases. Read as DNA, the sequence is TGTGCCAGTAGGGGGACAGGGTCCTACGAGCAGTACTTC. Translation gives CASRGTGSYEQYF.